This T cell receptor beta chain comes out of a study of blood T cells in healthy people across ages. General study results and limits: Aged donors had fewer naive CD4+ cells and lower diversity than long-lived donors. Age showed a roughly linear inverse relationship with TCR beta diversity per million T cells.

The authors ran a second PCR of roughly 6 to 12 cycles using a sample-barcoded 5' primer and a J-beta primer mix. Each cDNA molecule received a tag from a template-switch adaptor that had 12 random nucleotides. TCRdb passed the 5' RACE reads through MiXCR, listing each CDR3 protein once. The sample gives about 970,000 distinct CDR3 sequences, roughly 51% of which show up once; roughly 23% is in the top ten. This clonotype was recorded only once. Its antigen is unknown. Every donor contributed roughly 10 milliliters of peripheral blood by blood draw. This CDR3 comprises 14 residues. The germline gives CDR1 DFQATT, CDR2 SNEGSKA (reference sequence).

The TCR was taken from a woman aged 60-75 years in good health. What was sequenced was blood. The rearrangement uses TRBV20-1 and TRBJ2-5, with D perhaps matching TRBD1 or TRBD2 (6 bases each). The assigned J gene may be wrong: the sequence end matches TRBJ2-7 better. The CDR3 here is CSAKSGVEGYEQYF. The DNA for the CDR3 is TGCAGTGCTAAGTCAGGGGTGGAGGGCTACGAGCAGTACTTC.